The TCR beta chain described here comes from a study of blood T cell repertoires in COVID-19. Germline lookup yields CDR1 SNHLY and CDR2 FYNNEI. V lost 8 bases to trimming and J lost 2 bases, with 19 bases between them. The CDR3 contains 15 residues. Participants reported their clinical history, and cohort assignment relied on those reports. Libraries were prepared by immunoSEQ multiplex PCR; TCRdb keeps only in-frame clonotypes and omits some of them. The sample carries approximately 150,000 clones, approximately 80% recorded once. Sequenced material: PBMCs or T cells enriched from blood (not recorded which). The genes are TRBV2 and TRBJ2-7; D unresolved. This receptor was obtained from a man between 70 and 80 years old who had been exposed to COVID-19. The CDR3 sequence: CASAVAALGPYEQYF. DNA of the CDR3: TGTGCCAGCGCCGTGGCCGCCCTTGGTCCCTACGAGCAGTACTTC.